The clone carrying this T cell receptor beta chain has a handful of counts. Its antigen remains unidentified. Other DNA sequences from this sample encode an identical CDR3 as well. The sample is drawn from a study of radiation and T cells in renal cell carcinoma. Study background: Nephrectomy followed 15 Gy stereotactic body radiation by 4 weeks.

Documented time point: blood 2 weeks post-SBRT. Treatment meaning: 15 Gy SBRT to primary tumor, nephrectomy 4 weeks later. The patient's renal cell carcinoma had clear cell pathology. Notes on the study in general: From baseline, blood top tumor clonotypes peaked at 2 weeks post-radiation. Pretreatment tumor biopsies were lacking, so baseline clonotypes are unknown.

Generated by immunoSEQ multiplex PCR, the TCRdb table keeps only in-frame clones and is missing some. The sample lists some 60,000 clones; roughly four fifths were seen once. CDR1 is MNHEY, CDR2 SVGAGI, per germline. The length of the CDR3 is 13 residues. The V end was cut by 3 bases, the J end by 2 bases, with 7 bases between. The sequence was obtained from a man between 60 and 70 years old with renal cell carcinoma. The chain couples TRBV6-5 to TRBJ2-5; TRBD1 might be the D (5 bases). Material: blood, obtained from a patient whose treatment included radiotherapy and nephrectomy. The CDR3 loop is CASSYQGQETQYF. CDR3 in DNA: TGTGCCAGCAGTTATCAGGGACAAGAGACCCAGTACTTC.